A single sample gave rise to the 8 T cell receptor beta chains below, sequenced in a study of blood T cells in healthy people across ages. For the second PCR, which ran for about 6 to 11 cycles, a sample-barcoded 5' primer and a J-beta primer mix were used. TCRdb itself ran the 5' RACE reads through MiXCR, one entry per CDR3 protein. The data contain more than 900,000 distinct CDR3 sequences, 25% to 35% of them singletons. This sample was shared with a second study, whose subject was T cells of mothers and their children.

Sequenced input: blood. Source of these receptors: a woman in her forties in good health.

In its sample, this clonotype was seen a few times. V gene TRBV20-1 combines with J gene TRBJ2-7, with D perhaps TRBD1 (6 bases). CDR1 and CDR2 from the germline V gene are DFQATT and SNEGSKA (reference sequence). The CDR3 covers 14 residues. V was cut by 0 bases and J by 3 bases, with 12 bases left in between. Here the CDR3 DNA reads TGCAGTGCTAGAGACCCAGGGGTGAGCTACGAGCAGTACTTC. This gives the protein CSARDPGVSYEQYF.

J is TRBJ1-1 and V is TRBV6-5; no definite D call. Trimming stripped 0 bases from V and 7 bases from J, with 6 bases between. Germline-derived CDR1 and CDR2 are MNHEY and SVGAGI. This CDR3 region has 12 residues. The CDR3 reads CASSYSGIEAFF. In nucleotides, the CDR3 is TGTGCCAGCAGTTACTCCGGTATTGAAGCTTTCTTT.

As to this clonotype: The conserved closing phenylalanine or tryptophan is absent in this CDR3, likely reflecting a read error. The chain combines TRBV7-3 with TRBJ2-7, with D unresolved. The CDR3 runs 14 residues. Trimming left V 3 bases short and J 0 bases short, with 9 bases between. Germline V gives CDR1 SGHTA, CDR2 FQGTGA. The DNA of the CDR3 is TGTGCCAGCAGCTTGCCCGAGAGCTCCTACGAGCAGTACTGC. Its translation: CASSLPESSYEQYC.

The chain combines TRBV9 with TRBJ2-3, with a weak D call TRBD2 (5 bases). Per the germline V gene, CDR1 is SGDLS and CDR2 is YYNGEE. CDR3 length: 15 residues. V was trimmed by 4 bases and J by 2 bases, leaving 14 bases between them. CDR3 region: CASSPSGTLTDTQYF. The CDR3 DNA reads TGTGCCAGCAGCCCGAGCGGCACCCTCACAGATACGCAGTATTTT.

J is TRBJ2-3 and V is TRBV5-1; 7 nucleotides align to TRBD1. The CDR3 has 15 residues. CDR1 is SGHRS, CDR2 YFSETQ, per germline. With V trimmed by 3 bases and J by 6 bases, 10 bases remained unmatched. The CDR3 region has the DNA TGCGCCAGCAGCTCGGCCGGGACAGCATATGATACGCAGTATTTT. This gives the protein CASSSAGTAYDTQYF.

The chain combines TRBV6-5 with TRBJ1-1; D is unclear. CDR1 and CDR2 from the germline V gene are MNHEY and SVGAGI. This CDR3 has 15 amino acids. V was clipped by 0 bases and J by 4 bases, with 12 bases between them. The chain's CDR3 is CASSYSVGEGTEAFF. As DNA, the CDR3 is TGTGCCAGCAGTTACTCGGTCGGGGAGGGCACTGAAGCTTTCTTT.

A word on this clonotype: At one end the junction does not follow the germline gene, possibly because of a read error. The CDR3 DNA follows: TGCGCCAGCAGCTTAGGGGGCGGCTACGAGCTGTACTTC. This translates into CASSLGGGYELYF. This chain uses TRBV5-1 with TRBJ2-7, with 7 positions matching TRBD1. The V gene's germline CDR1 is SGHRS and CDR2 YFSETQ. The CDR3 covers 13 residues. The full variable domain, its missing parts supplied by reference TRBV5-1 and TRBJ2-7, is KAGVTQTPRYLIKTRGQQVTLSCSPISGHRSVSWYQQTPGQGLQFLFEYFSETQRNKGNFPGRFSGRQFSNSRSEMNVSTLELGDSALYLCASSLGGGYELYFGPGTRLTVT.

This clonotype was detected a few times. V and J are TRBV14 and TRBJ2-7; no clear D gene. Germline loops: CDR1 SGHDN, CDR2 FVKESK. V gave up 1 base and J gave up 3 bases, with 25 bases separating them. The CDR3 sequence is 19 residues long. CDR3 amino acids: CASSQAVTSYGIAIYEQYF. CDR3 coding DNA: TGTGCCAGCAGCCAAGCAGTGACTTCTTATGGTATCGCGATCTACGAGCAGTACTTC.